The 32 T cell receptor beta chains below come from one sample, sequenced in a study of T cell repertoires in cytomegalovirus infection. TCRdb processed the reads anew with MiXCR; each CDR3 protein has one entry. The sample lists about 97,000 distinct CDR3 sequences; about 17% were seen once. Sequenced: PBMCs. All receptors come from a human donor in good health (CMV status not recorded). Some clones in this sample may be carry-over from other donors' samples.

The table lists this clonotype with a few counts. The J gene is TRBJ2-7, the V gene TRBV7-9; D possibly corresponds to TRBD1 (5 bases). Germline CDR1 reads SEHNR; CDR2 reads FQNEAQ (reference sequence). The germline V and J ends were trimmed by 4 bases and 5 bases, with 21 bases remaining between them. The CDR3 runs 16 residues. CDR3 bases: TGTGCCAGCAGCTCTGGACCCCACAGGATTCGGCACGAGCAGTACTTC. Protein product: CASSSGPHRIRHEQYF.

In this sample, this clonotype turned up many times. The chain couples TRBV5-6 to TRBJ2-3, with D perhaps matching TRBD1 or TRBD2 (5 bases each). This CDR3 is 13 amino acids long. CDR1 is SGHDT and CDR2 is YYEEEE in the germline V gene. Trimming pared 0 bases from V and 7 bases from J, leaving 9 bases between. CDR3 amino acids: CASSLGGVYTQYF. The DNA for the CDR3 is TGTGCCAGCAGCTTGGGAGGGGTATATACGCAGTATTTT.

The genes are TRBV2 and TRBJ1-5; D uncertain. V was clipped by 8 bases and J by 6 bases, with 11 bases between them. The CDR3 loop spans 12 amino acids. The germline CDR1 and CDR2 sequences are SNHLY and FYNNEI. For the CDR3, the DNA is TGTGCCAGCTGGTCCGGCAGTCAGCCCCAGCATTTT. As protein: CASWSGSQPQHF. The variable domain in full, completed from reference TRBV2 and TRBJ1-5, reads EPEVTQTPSHQVTQMGQEVILRCVPISNHLYFYWYRQILGQKVEFLVSFYNNEISEKSEIFDDQFSVERPDGSNFTLKIRSTKLEDSAMYFCASWSGSQPQHFGDGTRLSIL.

J is TRBJ2-3 and V is TRBV29-1; 8 positions match TRBD2. Germline loops: CDR1 SQVTM, CDR2 ANQGSEA. CDR3 size: 13 residues. After removal of 5 bases from V and 0 bases from J, the junction contained 1 base not matched to a gene. The CDR3: CSVRGGSTDTQYF. DNA for the CDR3: TGCAGCGTTCGCGGGGGGAGCACAGATACGCAGTATTTT.

This clonotype turned up a few times. The chain is built from TRBV7-9 and TRBJ1-1; D is uncertain. The V gene's germline CDR1 is SEHNR and CDR2 FQNEAQ (reference sequence). The CDR3 is 13 amino acids. Trimming stripped 5 bases from V and 1 base from J, with 8 bases between. The CDR3 region has the DNA TGTGCCAGCAGCGGGCCAGGGAACACTGAAGCTTTCTTT. Its translation: CASSGPGNTEAFF.

This clonotype was seen ten or more times. The chain carries TRBV12-3 or TRBV12-4 and TRBJ1-3; D unclear. The V end was cut by 6 bases, the J end by 1 base, with 7 bases between. The CDR3 has 13 residues. This CDR3 is CASSLMSGNTIYF. The CDR3 DNA is TGTGCCAGCAGCTTAATGTCTGGAAACACCATATATTTT.

Points on this clonotype: A single base separates this from a much larger clone, so it may be a read error. The DNA of the CDR3 is TGTGACAGCAGTCTTAAGGGGGCGGACTATGGCTACACCTTC. Translating it yields CDSSLKGADYGYTF. This rearrangement joins TRBV12-3 or TRBV12-4 to TRBJ1-2, with 7 bases matching TRBD1. The CDR3 spans 14 residues.

The V gene is TRBV5-5, the J gene TRBJ2-7; D call uncertain. The ends were cut back, 0 bases at V and 3 bases at J, with 13 bases in the middle. The length of the CDR3 is 15 residues. Germline values: CDR1 SGHKS, CDR2 YYEKEE (reference sequence). The CDR3 DNA follows: TGTGCCAGCAGCTTGGCGGTTGGCAGCCGCTACGAGCAGTACTTC. Residues: CASSLAVGSRYEQYF.

V and J are TRBV7-9 and TRBJ1-6; D is undetermined. This CDR3 has 17 amino acids. Germline lookup yields CDR1 SEHNR and CDR2 FQNEAQ (reference sequence). The V gene lost 8 bases and the J gene lost 3 bases, with 20 bases spanning the gap. The CDR3 DNA is TGTGCCAGCCGCCCCCCGTTGGACCGTGACTATAATTCACCCCTCCACTTT. This sequence encodes CASRPPLDRDYNSPLHF.

This clonotype was found a few times. The V and J genes are TRBV4-2 and TRBJ2-1; 8 bases align to TRBD2. J gave up 9 bases and V 1 base, and 5 bases lay outside the gene matches. The CDR3 is made up of 14 amino acids. CDR1 and CDR2 from the germline V gene are LGHNA and YNFKEQ. The CDR3 spells CASSQAPLAAEQFF. The CDR3 bases are TGTGCCAGCAGCCAAGCCCCACTAGCGGCTGAGCAGTTCTTC.

The table lists this clonotype with many counts. This chain links TRBV7-2 with TRBJ1-1; D perhaps matches TRBD1 (5 bases). This CDR3 is built from 14 residues. Germline loops: CDR1 SGHTA, CDR2 FQGNSA. Trimming left V 2 bases short and J 7 bases short, with 14 bases between. The CDR3 loop is CASSLSIGVGEAFF. The DNA for the CDR3 is TGTGCCAGCAGCTTATCCATAGGGGTTGGTGAAGCTTTCTTT.

This clonotype turned up a few times. This rearrangement joins TRBV7-2 to TRBJ2-3; 7 nucleotides agree with TRBD1. The V gene end was trimmed by 4 bases and the J gene end by 9 bases; junction bases not matched to a gene: 16. CDR3 length: 16 amino acids. CDR1 is SGHTA, CDR2 FQGNSA, per germline. The CDR3 loop reads CASSWVDDRDTGTQYF. The CDR3 DNA follows: TGTGCCAGCAGCTGGGTAGATGACAGGGATACTGGCACGCAGTATTTT.

This clonotype has just a few counts. V usage is TRBV6-1 and J usage is TRBJ2-5; D unresolved. Trimming cost V 7 bases and J 5 bases, with 23 bases left between them. Germline CDR1 MNHNS, CDR2 SASEGT. This CDR3 region has 16 residues. The CDR3 sequence: CASIPTRHGLGETQYF. Written as DNA, the CDR3 is TGTGCCAGCATCCCGACCCGACACGGGTTAGGGGAGACCCAGTACTTC.

This clonotype was seen many times. The genes are TRBV5-5 and TRBJ2-3; 7 nucleotides match TRBD2. Germline V gene sequence: CDR1 SGHKS, CDR2 YYEKEE (reference sequence). After removal of 1 base from V and 4 bases from J, the junction contained 3 bases not matched to a gene. The CDR3 is made up of 14 amino acids. The CDR3 protein is CASSLSGEADTQYF. CDR3 DNA: TGTGCCAGCAGCTTGAGCGGGGAGGCAGATACGCAGTATTTT.

The chain combines TRBV20-1 with TRBJ2-5; unclear D gene. Between the trimmed V and J ends, which lost 2 bases and 0 bases, there was a span of 13 bases. Germline CDR1 is DFQATT and CDR2 is SNEGSKA (reference sequence). The CDR3 sequence is 15 residues long. The CDR3 nucleotides read TGCAGTGCTAGAAGAGGTTCGGTAAACCAAGAGACCCAGTACTTC. Protein: CSARRGSVNQETQYF.

This clonotype is deemed medium-sized. This chain uses TRBV7-2 with TRBJ2-1, with 9 bases identical to TRBD2. The ends lost 2 bases at V and 7 bases at J; junction bases unmatched: 12. Germline assignment: CDR1 SGHTA and CDR2 FQGNSA. This CDR3 contains 17 residues. The DNA of the CDR3 is TGTGCCAGCAGCTTAACTGCGGCGGGGGGGCCCGCGAATGAGCAGTTCTTC. Amino acid sequence: CASSLTAAGGPANEQFF.

Ten or more counts support this clonotype. The chain is built from TRBV30 and TRBJ2-1, with D hard to call. The germline V and J ends were trimmed by 0 bases and 8 bases, with 14 bases remaining between them. The V gene's germline CDR1 is GTSNPN and CDR2 SVGIG (reference sequence). CDR3 size: 14 residues. CDR3 coding DNA: TGTGCCTGGAGTGTAGGTTCTCAGCGCGATGAGCAGTTCTTC. This codes for CAWSVGSQRDEQFF.

This clonotype was observed at least ten times. The gene calls are TRBV7-2 and TRBJ2-1, with 10 bases identical to TRBD2. The CDR3 contains 14 residues. With V trimmed by 6 bases and J by 7 bases, 6 bases remained unmatched. The germline V gene encodes CDR1 SGHTA and CDR2 FQGNSA. The CDR3 region has the DNA TGTGCCAGCAGAGAGCGGGGGGGCCGAAATGAGCAGTTCTTC. This gives the protein CASRERGGRNEQFF.

This clonotype occurred many times. The chain links TRBV7-2 to TRBJ2-7; the match to TRBD1 covers 8 bases. V was clipped by 4 bases and J by 6 bases; unmatched bases: 11. This CDR3 is built from 15 residues. Looked up from germline, CDR1 is SGHTA and CDR2 is FQGNSA. Here the CDR3 reads CASSSTRTGWGEQYF. CDR3 nucleotides: TGTGCCAGCAGCTCCACTCGGACAGGGTGGGGCGAGCAGTACTTC.

The rearrangement links TRBV7-8 to TRBJ1-2; weak D call: TRBD1 (6 bases). Trimming cost V 1 base and J 4 bases, with 16 bases left between them. The CDR3 length is 16 residues. Germline values: CDR1 SGHVS, CDR2 FQNEAQ. Here the CDR3 reads CASSLVGGGAFYGYTF. DNA of the CDR3: TGTGCCAGCAGCTTAGTGGGAGGGGGGGCTTTCTATGGCTACACCTTC.

This clonotype appeared a few times. The V call is TRBV5-1, the J call TRBJ2-1; D may match TRBD1 or TRBD2 (6 bases each). Per germline, CDR1 SGHRS and CDR2 YFSETQ. The germline V and J ends were trimmed by 2 bases and 4 bases, with 13 bases remaining between them. The CDR3 has 15 residues. The CDR3 loop reads CASSLEGGAYNEQFF. CDR3 nucleotide sequence: TGCGCCAGCAGCTTAGAGGGGGGAGCTTACAATGAGCAGTTCTTC.

V gene TRBV3-1 combines with J gene TRBJ2-2; TRBD2 might be the D (5 bases). Trimming pared 4 bases from V and 4 bases from J, leaving 16 bases between. Germline CDR1 LGHDT, CDR2 YNNKEL (reference sequence). This CDR3 has 16 amino acids. The CDR3 reads CASSPKGPGSTGELFF. The CDR3 DNA sequence: TGTGCCAGCAGCCCCAAGGGCCCGGGATCCACCGGGGAGCTGTTTTTT. Looking up the rest from reference TRBV3-1 and TRBJ2-2 gives the full variable domain: DTAVSQTPKYLVTQMGNDKSIKCEQNLGHDTMYWYKQDSKKFLKIMFSYNNKELIINETVPNRFSPKSPDKAHLNLHINSLELGDSAVYFCASSPKGPGSTGELFFGEGSRLTVL.

V is TRBV11-1 and J is TRBJ2-7; tentative D call: TRBD2 (5 bases). CDR1 and CDR2 (germline): SGHAT, FQDESV (reference sequence). Trimming removed 4 bases from V and 5 bases from J, with 12 bases in between. The CDR3 runs to 13 residues. CDR3 in amino acids: CASSSGLSNEQYF. The CDR3 nucleotides are TGTGCCAGCAGCTCTGGACTGTCTAACGAGCAGTACTTC.

The rearrangement uses TRBV3-1 and TRBJ2-3, with TRBD1 as a possible D gene (6 bases). This CDR3 has 16 residues. The germline gives CDR1 LGHDT, CDR2 YNNKEL (reference sequence). The ends were cut back, 0 bases at V and 4 bases at J, with 14 bases in the middle. CDR3 in amino acids: CASSQDVQGLADTQYF. Written as DNA, the CDR3 is TGTGCCAGCAGCCAAGACGTGCAGGGGCTCGCAGATACGCAGTATTTT.

The chain joins TRBV11-2 to TRBJ2-1, with a weak D call TRBD2 (6 bases). CDR3 length: 13 amino acids. The V gene's germline CDR1 is SGHAT and CDR2 FQNNGV. V lost 5 bases and J lost 10, with 15 bases in between. The CDR3, as DNA: TGTGCCAGCAGCCTCTGGAGGGGATACGAGCAGTTCTTC. Its translation is CASSLWRGYEQFF.

This clonotype was seen many times. V usage is TRBV7-2 and J usage is TRBJ1-1; a weak D match, TRBD1 (5 bases). Trimming shortened V by 1 base and J by 3 bases, and 9 bases separated the two germline ends. CDR3 length: 14 amino acids. Looked up from germline, CDR1 is SGHTA and CDR2 is FQGNSA. The chain's CDR3 is CASSLERDDTEAFF. The CDR3 bases are TGTGCCAGCAGCTTAGAAAGGGACGACACTGAAGCTTTCTTT.

In this sample, this clonotype turned up many times. The chain is built from TRBV7-2 and TRBJ1-3; weak D call: TRBD1 (5 bases). Looked up from germline, CDR1 is SGHTA and CDR2 is FQGNSA. The CDR3 covers 16 residues. Trimming removed 4 bases from V and 0 bases from J, with 13 bases in between. In DNA form, the CDR3 reads TGTGCCAGCAGCTCGTGGGGACTCGGCTCTGGAAACACCATATATTTT. This codes for CASSSWGLGSGNTIYF. Complete variable domain (other parts from reference TRBV7-2 and TRBJ1-3): GAGVSQSPSNKVTEKGKDVELRCDPISGHTALYWYRQSLGQGLEFLIYFQGNSAPDKSGLPSDRFSAERTGGSVSTLTIQRTQQEDSAVYLCASSSWGLGSGNTIYFGEGSWLTVV.

This chain connects TRBV27 to TRBJ2-7; D is undetermined. V lost 6 bases, J lost 6 bases, and 18 bases lay in between. Germline CDR1 MNHEY, CDR2 SMNVEV (reference sequence). This CDR3 has 14 residues. The CDR3 sequence: CASSFVYSSSEQYF. The CDR3 DNA reads TGTGCCAGCAGCTTCGTTTATTCCTCAAGCGAGCAGTACTTC.

This clonotype has at least ten counts. V gene TRBV7-2 combines with J gene TRBJ1-5, with D possibly being TRBD1 (5 bases). The CDR3 consists of 14 residues. V gave up 2 bases and J gave up 1 base, with 6 bases separating them. Germline assignment: CDR1 SGHTA and CDR2 FQGNSA. The CDR3 loop is CASSLWDSNQPQHF. The CDR3 nucleotides read TGTGCCAGCAGCTTATGGGACAGCAATCAGCCCCAGCATTTT.

Worth noting for this clonotype: Compared with germline, one end of the junction differs, possibly owing to a read error. The chain recombines TRBV28 with TRBJ2-2; 7 bases agree with TRBD1. Germline CDR1 is MDHEN and CDR2 is SYDVKM. The CDR3 length is 15 residues. In DNA form, the CDR3 reads TGTGCCAGCAGTTTATATCAGGGGGTCACCGGGGAGCCGTTTTTT. It encodes CASSLYQGVTGEPFF. Full variable domain (outside the CDR3, taken from reference TRBV28 and TRBJ2-2): DVKVTQSSRYLVKRTGEKVFLECVQDMDHENMFWYRQDPGLGLRLIYFSYDVKMKEKGDIPEGYSVSREKKERFSLILESASTNQTSMYLCASSLYQGVTGEPFFGEGSRLTVL.

About this clonotype itself: A read error may explain this, as a much larger clone is one base away. The chain links TRBV7-2 to TRBJ1-6; D may be TRBD1 (6 bases). The CDR3 loop spans 16 amino acids. Germline lookup yields CDR1 SGHTA and CDR2 FQGNSA. Here the CDR3 reads CASSLAAGAYNPPLHF. CDR3 coding DNA: TGTGCCAGCAGCTTAGCGGCAGGGGCGTATAATCCACCCCTCCACTTT.

This chain joins TRBV9 and TRBJ2-3, with 7 bases aligning to TRBD2. Germline assignment: CDR1 SGDLS and CDR2 YYNGEE. V was clipped by 7 bases and J by 2 bases; unmatched bases: 7. The CDR3 loop spans 14 amino acids. CDR3 amino acids: CASQTGGSTDTQYF. The CDR3 DNA reads TGTGCCAGCCAAACGGGGGGATCCACAGATACGCAGTATTTT.